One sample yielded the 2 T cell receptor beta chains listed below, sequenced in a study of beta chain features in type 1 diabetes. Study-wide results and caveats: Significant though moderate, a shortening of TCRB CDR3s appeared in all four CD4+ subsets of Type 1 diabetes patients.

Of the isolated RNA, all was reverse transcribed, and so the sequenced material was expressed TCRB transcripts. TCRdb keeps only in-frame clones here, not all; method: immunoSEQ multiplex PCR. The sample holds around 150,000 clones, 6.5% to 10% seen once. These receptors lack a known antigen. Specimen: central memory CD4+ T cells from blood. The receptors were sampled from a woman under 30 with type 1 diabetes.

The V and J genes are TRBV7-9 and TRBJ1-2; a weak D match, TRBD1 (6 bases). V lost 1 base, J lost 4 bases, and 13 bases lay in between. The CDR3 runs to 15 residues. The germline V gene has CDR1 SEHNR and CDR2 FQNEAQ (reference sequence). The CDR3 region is CASSLGTTGIYGYTF. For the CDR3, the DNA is TGTGCCAGCAGCTTAGGGACCACAGGGATCTATGGCTACACCTTC.

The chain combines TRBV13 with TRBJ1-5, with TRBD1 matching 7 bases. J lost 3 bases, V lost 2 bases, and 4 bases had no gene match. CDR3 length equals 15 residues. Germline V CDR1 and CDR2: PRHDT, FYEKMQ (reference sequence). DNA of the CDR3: TGTGCCAGCAGCTTAAGGGACAGATCCAATCAGCCCCAGCATTTT. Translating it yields CASSLRDRSNQPQHF.